This T cell receptor beta chain was sequenced during a study of T cell responses to AZD1222 COVID-19 vaccine. Overall study findings and caveats: Vaccination with two AZD1222 doses was followed by a rise in Spike-specific TCR breadth and depth. Repertoires in all cases were sampled only once the peak T cell response had passed.

The repertoire was sequenced with immunoSEQ multiplex PCR; TCRdb's copy has only in-frame clones and lacks some. The sample holds hundreds of thousands of clones; around 93% are singletons and the top ten take approximately 1%. This clone has only a few counts. Its antigen is currently unknown. CDR1 and CDR2 (germline): MGHDK, SYGVNS. The CDR3 length is 16 residues. Between the trimmed V and J ends, which lost 3 bases and 1 base, there was a span of 15 bases. This specimen was peripheral blood, taken on day 0 of MenACWY control vaccination. V is TRBV25-1 and J is TRBJ1-2, with a tentative D call TRBD1 (6 bases). The clonotype originates from an adult in good health. CDR3 sequence (DNA): TGTGCCAGCAGTGACCCCCGACAGGATTTTAACTATGGCTACACCTTC. This encodes CASSDPRQDFNYGYTF.